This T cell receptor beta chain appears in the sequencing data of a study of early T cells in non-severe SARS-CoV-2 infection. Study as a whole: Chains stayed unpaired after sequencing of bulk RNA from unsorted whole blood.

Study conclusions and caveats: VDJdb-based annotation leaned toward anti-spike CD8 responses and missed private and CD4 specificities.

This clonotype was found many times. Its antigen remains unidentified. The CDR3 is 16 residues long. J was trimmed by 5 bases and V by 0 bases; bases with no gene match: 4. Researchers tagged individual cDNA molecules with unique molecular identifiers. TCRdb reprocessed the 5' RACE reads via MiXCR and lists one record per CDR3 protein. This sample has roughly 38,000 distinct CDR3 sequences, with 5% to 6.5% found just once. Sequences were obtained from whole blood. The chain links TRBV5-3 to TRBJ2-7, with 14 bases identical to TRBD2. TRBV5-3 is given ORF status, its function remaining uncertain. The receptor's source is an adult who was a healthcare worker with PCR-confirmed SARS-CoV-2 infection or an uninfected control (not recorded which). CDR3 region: CARSLAGLAGGHEQYF. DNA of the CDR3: TGTGCCAGAAGCTTGGCCGGACTAGCGGGGGGTCACGAGCAGTACTTC.